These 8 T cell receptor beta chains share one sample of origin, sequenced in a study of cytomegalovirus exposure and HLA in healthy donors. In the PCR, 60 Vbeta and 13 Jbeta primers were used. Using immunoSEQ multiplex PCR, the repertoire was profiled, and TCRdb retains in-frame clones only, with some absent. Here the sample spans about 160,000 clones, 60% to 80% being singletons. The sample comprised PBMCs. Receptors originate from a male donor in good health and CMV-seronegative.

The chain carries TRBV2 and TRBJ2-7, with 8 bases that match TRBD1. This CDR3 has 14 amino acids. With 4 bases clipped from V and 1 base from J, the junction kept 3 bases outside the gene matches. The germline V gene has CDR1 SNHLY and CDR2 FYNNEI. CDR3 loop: CASSGTGRSYEQYF. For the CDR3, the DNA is TGTGCCAGCAGTGGGACAGGGAGGTCCTACGAGCAGTACTTC. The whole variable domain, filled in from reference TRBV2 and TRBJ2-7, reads EPEVTQTPSHQVTQMGQEVILRCVPISNHLYFYWYRQILGQKVEFLVSFYNNEISEKSEIFDDQFSVERPDGSNFTLKIRSTKLEDSAMYFCASSGTGRSYEQYFGPGTRLTVT.

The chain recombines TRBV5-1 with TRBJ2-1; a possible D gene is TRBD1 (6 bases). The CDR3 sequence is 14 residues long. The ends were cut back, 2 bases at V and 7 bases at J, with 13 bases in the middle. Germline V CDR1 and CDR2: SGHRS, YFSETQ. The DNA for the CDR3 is TGCGCCAGCAGCTTACAGGGACCCTTGAATGAGCAGTTCTTC. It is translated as CASSLQGPLNEQFF.

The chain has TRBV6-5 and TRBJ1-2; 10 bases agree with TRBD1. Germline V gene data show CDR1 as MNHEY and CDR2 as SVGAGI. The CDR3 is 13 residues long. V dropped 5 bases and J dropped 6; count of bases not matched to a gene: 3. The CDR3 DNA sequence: TGTGCCAGCAGTCCGGGACAGGGGAATGGCTACACCTTC. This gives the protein CASSPGQGNGYTF.

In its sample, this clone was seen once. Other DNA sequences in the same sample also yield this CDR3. The CDR3, as DNA: TGTGCCAGCAGCTTCTCCGGGACCAGCGGGGAAGAGCAGTACTTC. As protein: CASSFSGTSGEEQYF. V and J are TRBV5-5 and TRBJ2-7; 7 bases are a match to TRBD2. The length of the CDR3 is 15 residues. V dropped 2 bases and J dropped 7; count of bases not matched to a gene: 12. Germline CDR1 reads SGHKS; CDR2 reads YYEKEE (reference sequence).

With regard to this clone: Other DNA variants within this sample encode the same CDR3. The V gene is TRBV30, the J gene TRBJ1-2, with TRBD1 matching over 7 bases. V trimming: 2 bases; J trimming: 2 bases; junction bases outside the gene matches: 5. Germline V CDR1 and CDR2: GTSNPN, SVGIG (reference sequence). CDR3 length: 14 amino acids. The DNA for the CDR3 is TGTGCCTGGAGTTTAATGACAGGGAACTATGGCTACACCTTC. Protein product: CAWSLMTGNYGYTF.

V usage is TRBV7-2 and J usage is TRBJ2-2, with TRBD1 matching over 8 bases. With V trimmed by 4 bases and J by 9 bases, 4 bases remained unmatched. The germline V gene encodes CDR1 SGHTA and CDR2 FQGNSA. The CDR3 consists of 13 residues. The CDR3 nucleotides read TGTGCCAGCAGCTCAGGACAGGGCCGGGAGCTGTTTTTT. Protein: CASSSGQGRELFF.

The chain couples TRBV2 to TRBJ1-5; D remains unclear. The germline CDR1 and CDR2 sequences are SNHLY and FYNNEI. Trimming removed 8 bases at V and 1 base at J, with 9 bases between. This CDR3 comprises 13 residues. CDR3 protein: CASVSESNQPQHF. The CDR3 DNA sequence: TGTGCCAGCGTCTCAGAAAGCAATCAGCCCCAGCATTTT.

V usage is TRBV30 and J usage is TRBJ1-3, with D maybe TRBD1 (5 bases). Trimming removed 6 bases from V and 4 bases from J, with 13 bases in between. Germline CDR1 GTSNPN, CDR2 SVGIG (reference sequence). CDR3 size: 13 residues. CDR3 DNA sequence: TGTGCCTGCCGAGAAAGGGGAGGAAACACCATATATTTT. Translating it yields CACRERGGNTIYF.